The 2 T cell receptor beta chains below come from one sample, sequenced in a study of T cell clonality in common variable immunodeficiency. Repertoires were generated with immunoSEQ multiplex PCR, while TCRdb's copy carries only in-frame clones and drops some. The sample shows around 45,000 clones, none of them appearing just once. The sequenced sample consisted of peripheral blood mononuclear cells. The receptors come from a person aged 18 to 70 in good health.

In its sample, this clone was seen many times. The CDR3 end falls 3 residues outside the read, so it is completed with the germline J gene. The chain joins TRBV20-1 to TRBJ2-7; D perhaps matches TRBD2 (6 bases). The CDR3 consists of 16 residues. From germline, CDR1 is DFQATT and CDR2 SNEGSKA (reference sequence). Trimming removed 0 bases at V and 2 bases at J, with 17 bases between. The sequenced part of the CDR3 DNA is TGCAGTGCTAGAGATATCCCCGGCGGGATCGCCTACGAG. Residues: CSARDIPGGIAYE. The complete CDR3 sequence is CSARDIPGGIAYEQYF.

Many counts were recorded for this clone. The part of the CDR3 DNA that was read is TGTGCCAGCAGTGAGGTACAGGGTGGCACAGATACG. It yields the protein CASSEVQGGTDT. The entire CDR3 reads CASSEVQGGTDTQYF. The V and J genes are TRBV6-1 and TRBJ2-3; possible D gene TRBD1, 6 bases. The observed sequence ends 3 residues before the CDR3 terminus, with the missing tail filled in from the germline J gene. Trimming took off 3 bases at V and 1 base at J, with 11 bases between the two ends. This CDR3 contains 15 residues. Per germline, CDR1 MNHNS and CDR2 SASEGT.